This T cell receptor beta chain was sequenced during a study of blood T cell repertoires in COVID-19. Whole-study context: Researchers got acute and convalescent COVID-19 samples from the United States, Italy and Spain. Sample material is recorded as cDNA or gDNA derived from T cells, B-cell-depleted T cells, or PBMCs.

Original analysis: Estimation of nucleated cell counts relied on the amplification of reference gene primers. Clones were read by immunoSEQ multiplex PCR, and TCRdb kept only the in-frame ones, dropping some. Clonal size and the V and J genes are those of that table, whereas D and trimming came from the DNA. This sample has approximately 20,000 clones; roughly nine tenths occur once, and the top ten carry approximately 25%. CDR1 is LGHNA and CDR2 is YSLEER in the germline V gene. Trimming at V came to 3 bases and at J to 2 bases, leaving 7 bases not matched to a gene. The CDR3 extends over 17 amino acids.

The source material was peripheral blood. The receptor was isolated from a human donor with active COVID-19. The donor label of this sample is uncertain. J is TRBJ1-3 and V is TRBV4-3, with 10 bases aligning to TRBD1. The CDR3 region has the DNA TGCGCCAGCAGCCATAGGGACAGGGGAAAGGCTGGAAACACCATATATTTT. Amino acids: CASSHRDRGKAGNTIYF.